This entry features one T cell receptor beta chain sequence. Its cognate antigen is unknown. Profiled with immunoSEQ multiplex PCR; TCRdb holds only in-frame clones, not every one. The repertoire consists of under 85,000 clones, with less than 95% occurring once and the leading ten covering approximately 1.4%. These data originate in a study of graft-versus-host responses after intestinal transplantation. Study in general: Multivisceral, liver-intestinal, or isolated intestinal transplants were given to recipients.

Germline V gene lookup returns CDR1 LNHNV and CDR2 YYDKDF (reference sequence). The trim removed 3 bases at V and 5 bases at J, leaving 3 bases unmatched. The CDR3 contains 14 residues. Study-wide results and caveats: Across patients carrying graft-donor T cell macrochimerism, allografts held high graft-versus-host to host-versus-graft clonal ratios. Marrow from the recipient contained GvH clones, some of which had appeared first in ileum or blood.

The receptor comes from a human donor who received an intestinal transplant. The source material was unstimulated CD8+ T cells sorted from spleen or lymph node cells, sampled before intestinal transplant. This rearrangement joins TRBV15 to TRBJ2-3; 9 bases match TRBD1. The CDR3 sequence: CATSSRTGEDTQYF. The CDR3 nucleotides read TGTGCCACCAGCAGTAGGACAGGGGAAGATACGCAGTATTTT.